Given below is one TCR beta chain in context. The antigen remains undetermined. This specimen comes from a study of a mutant IDH1 vaccine in newly diagnosed glioma. Across the study: Beginning 4-6 weeks after radiotherapy alone, or with temozolomide cycles, vaccination took place. Treatment recipients were about 60% male and 37.5% female, and their mean age was roughly 40 years. Most patients had radiochemotherapy with temozolomide before enrollment; others had one alone. Study findings and constraints: Vaccination induced immune responses in over 85% of patients.

TCRdb's table, derived via immunoSEQ multiplex PCR, lists solely in-frame clones and lacks some. The sample includes about 26,000 clones, approximately 80% of them seen just once. Time point here: week 5, during vaccination. Each dose of the vaccine consisted of 300 ug of mutant IDH1 20-mer peptide, with topical imiquimod. The specimen was PBMCs, collected from a glioma patient whose treatment included an IDH1 peptide vaccine. The sequence derives from a man in his forties or fifties with glioma. Some clones in this sample may be carry-over from other donors' samples.

The CDR3 reads CASSQDGSNRQQYF. The CDR3 DNA follows: TGCGCCAGCAGCCAAGATGGGTCCAACCGGCAGCAGTACTTC. This chain connects TRBV4-1 to TRBJ2-7; D gene unclear. Trimming took off 0 bases at V and 8 bases at J, with 14 bases between the two ends. The germline CDR1 and CDR2 sequences are MGHRA and YSYEKL. The CDR3 length is 14 residues.